These T cell receptor beta chains were read from a single sample in a study of cytomegalovirus exposure and HLA in healthy donors. The table came from immunoSEQ multiplex PCR; TCRdb's copy has only in-frame clones and leaves some out. The sample holds 150,000 to 200,000 clones, under 80% seen once. Sequencing was performed on PBMCs. The source is a female donor in good health and CMV-seronegative. Both conserved end residues are part of each CDR3. D genes are given only for firm matches. Clone size is not always given. Where it is, it says once, few, many or a class for expanded clones.

clone_size j_call d_call v_call cdr3_aa cdr3_nt
NA TRBJ2-1 NA TRBV2 CASSVEGDSYNEQFF TGTGCCAGCAGTGTTGAGGGGGACTCCTACAATGAGCAGTTCTTC
few TRBJ1-2 NA TRBV6-5 CASSPLNQPRGYTF TGTGCCAGCAGTCCACTTAACCAACCCCGGGGCTACACCTTC
NA TRBJ2-5 TRBD2 TRBV5-1 CASSRAGESETQYF TGCGCCAGCAGTCGAGCGGGAGAATCGGAGACCCAGTACTTC
NA TRBJ2-7 NA TRBV11-1 CASSSIESYEQYF TGTGCCAGCAGCTCTATAGAATCCTACGAGCAGTACTTC
NA TRBJ2-7 TRBD1 TRBV19 CASSIMGQTYEQYF TGTGCCAGTAGTATTATGGGACAGACCTACGAGCAGTACTTC
NA TRBJ1-5 NA TRBV28 CASSLWRNRYNQPQHF TGTGCCAGCAGTTTATGGAGGAACCGCTACAATCAGCCCCAGCATTTT
NA TRBJ1-5 TRBD1 TRBV30 CAWSVGTGNQPQHF TGTGCCTGGAGTGTAGGGACAGGGAATCAGCCCCAGCATTTT
once TRBJ1-5 NA TRBV5-6 CASSLLRGGNQPQHF TGTGCCAGCAGCCTGTTGCGCGGGGGCAATCAGCCCCAGCATTTT
few TRBJ2-1 TRBD2 TRBV6-5 CASSYGLAADQFF TGTGCCAGCAGTTACGGACTAGCGGCCGATCAGTTCTTC
NA TRBJ2-5 TRBD1 TRBV27 CASSKLQGDQETQYF TGTGCCAGCAGTAAACTACAGGGGGACCAAGAGACCCAGTACTTC
NA TRBJ2-1 TRBD1 TRBV28 CASSPIDRGSPYNEQFF TGTGCCAGCAGCCCGATAGACAGGGGCAGCCCCTACAATGAGCAGTTCTTC
NA TRBJ2-1 NA TRBV7-8 CASSFEAASYNEQFF TGTGCCAGCAGCTTTGAAGCGGCCTCCTACAATGAGCAGTTCTTC
NA TRBJ1-2 TRBD1 TRBV5-4 CASSFGLRDRINTF TGTGCCAGCAGCTTTGGCTTAAGGGACAGGATAAATACCTTC
NA TRBJ2-7 TRBD1 TRBV19 CASKPGQGVGEQYF TGTGCCAGCAAACCGGGACAGGGGGTTGGCGAGCAGTACTTC
few TRBJ2-1 TRBD2 TRBV2 CASRGASGGANEQFF TGTGCCAGCCGAGGGGCTAGCGGGGGGGCCAATGAGCAGTTCTTC
NA TRBJ2-7 TRBD2 TRBV28 CASQTPGGGLYEQYF TGTGCCAGCCAAACGCCGGGCGGGGGGCTCTACGAGCAGTACTTC
few TRBJ2-7 NA TRBV6-6 CASRDGTLNHEQYF TGTGCCAGCAGAGACGGGACTCTTAACCACGAGCAGTACTTC
NA TRBJ2-7 TRBD1 TRBV5-3 CARSLRQGELIYEQYF TGTGCCAGAAGCCTCCGACAGGGCGAACTAATATACGAGCAGTACTTC
NA TRBJ2-5 TRBD1 TRBV29-1 CSVGGQIFQETQYF TGCAGCGTTGGGGGACAGATATTCCAAGAGACCCAGTACTTC
NA TRBJ2-7 TRBD2 TRBV7-2 CASSSSGGQYEQYF TGTGCCAGCAGCTCTAGCGGGGGGCAGTACGAGCAGTACTTC
few TRBJ2-7 NA TRBV25-1 CASSGGLAVSSYEQYF TGTGCCAGCAGCGGGGGGCTAGCGGTAAGCTCCTACGAGCAGTACTTC
NA TRBJ1-6 NA TRBV29-1 CSVDLPSRLLNSPLHF TGCAGCGTTGATCTTCCTAGCAGGCTACTGAATTCACCCCTCCACTTT
NA TRBJ1-2 NA TRBV7-9 CASSFSQGLGPSPYGYTF TGTGCCAGCAGCTTTTCCCAGGGTTTGGGGCCTTCGCCCTATGGCTACACCTTC
NA TRBJ2-7 TRBD2 TRBV7-2 CASSLGTSGVYEQYF TGTGCCAGCAGCTTAGGGACTAGCGGGGTCTACGAGCAGTACTTC
NA TRBJ1-3 TRBD1 TRBV27 CASRGQGRNTIYF TGTGCCAGCCGGGGACAGGGGAGAAACACCATATATTTT
NA TRBJ2-1 NA TRBV11-2 CASSLETLQQFF TGTGCCAGCAGCTTAGAAACGCTACAGCAGTTCTTC
few TRBJ2-7 NA TRBV7-8 CASSLGRLRLYEQYF TGTGCCAGCAGCCTCGGCAGACTACGCCTCTACGAGCAGTACTTC
NA TRBJ1-2 TRBD1 TRBV19 CASSIAGQEPYGYTF TGTGCCAGTAGTATAGCGGGACAGGAGCCCTATGGCTACACCTTC
NA TRBJ2-7 TRBD2 TRBV6-5 CASSGGLAGARQYF TGTGCCAGCAGTGGGGGACTAGCGGGAGCCAGGCAGTACTTC
NA TRBJ1-5 NA TRBV4-1 CASSQGGRGWGNQPQHF TGCGCCAGCAGCCAAGGGGGGAGGGGTTGGGGCAATCAGCCCCAGCATTTT
NA TRBJ2-4 NA TRBV6-5 CATSSSSLGQNIQYF TGTGCCACCTCCTCGTCATCTCTAGGCCAAAACATTCAGTACTTC
NA TRBJ2-7 TRBD1 TRBV19 CASSTGTVYEQYF TGTGCCAGTAGTACAGGGACAGTCTACGAGCAGTACTTC
NA TRBJ1-4 NA TRBV2 CASSVGLNEKLFF TGTGCCAGCAGTGTCGGTCTTAATGAAAAACTGTTTTTT
NA TRBJ1-2 NA TRBV30 CAWKIANYGYTF TGTGCCTGGAAAATAGCTAACTATGGCTACACCTTC
once TRBJ1-3 NA TRBV7-9 CASSPSGSGNTIYF TGTGCCAGCAGCCCGTCCGGTTCAGGAAACACCATATATTTT
NA TRBJ1-3 NA TRBV30 CAWSVPLGGLFGNTIYF TGTGCCTGGAGTGTACCCCTCGGAGGGTTGTTCGGAAACACCATATATTTT
NA TRBJ2-3 NA TRBV7-2 CASRGASTDTQYF TGTGCCAGCAGGGGGGCGAGCACAGATACGCAGTATTTT
NA TRBJ2-6 TRBD1 TRBV7-2 CASSLDRAGSGANVLTF TGTGCCAGCAGCTTGGACAGGGCGGGCTCTGGGGCCAACGTCCTGACTTTC
NA TRBJ2-7 NA TRBV9 CASSVISAKRDEQYF TGTGCCAGCAGCGTTATATCGGCCAAGAGGGACGAGCAGTACTTC
NA TRBJ2-5 NA TRBV28 CASSFLAGKETQYF TGTGCCAGCAGTTTTCTGGCGGGCAAAGAGACCCAGTACTTC
NA TRBJ2-7 TRBD2 TRBV7-3 CASSEVGGGGYEQYF TGTGCCAGCAGCGAAGTCGGGGGGGGCGGGTACGAGCAGTACTTC
few TRBJ1-6 TRBD1 TRBV4-2 CASSHEGTGGYNSPLHF TGTGCCAGCAGCCATGAAGGGACAGGGGGTTATAATTCACCCCTCCACTTT
NA TRBJ2-7 TRBD2 TRBV25-1 CASTIAGGHYEQYF TGTGCCAGTACCATAGCGGGAGGGCACTACGAGCAGTACTTC
NA TRBJ2-3 NA TRBV21-1 CASTVPPTSGTDTQYF TGTGCCAGCACCGTACCCCCGACTAGCGGGACAGATACGCAGTATTTT
NA TRBJ1-5 NA TRBV28 CASSLGSDSNQPQHF TGTGCCAGCAGTTTGGGCTCCGATAGCAATCAGCCCCAGCATTTT
NA TRBJ2-1 TRBD1 TRBV27 CASSPDRDRYNEQFF TGTGCCAGCAGCCCAGACAGGGACCGGTACAATGAGCAGTTCTTC
once TRBJ1-1 NA TRBV9 CASSYETGTEAFF TGTGCCAGCAGCTACGAGACAGGCACTGAAGCTTTCTTT
NA TRBJ2-1 TRBD2 TRBV7-9 CASSFQLAGRNNEQFF TGTGCCAGCAGCTTTCAACTAGCGGGAAGGAACAATGAGCAGTTCTTC
NA TRBJ2-5 NA TRBV7-2 CASSPNYRETQYF TGTGCCAGCAGCCCCAACTACCGGGAGACCCAGTACTTC